Following are 11 T cell receptor beta chains from one sample sequenced in a study of memory CD8 T cells in hepatitis C reinfection. The time point was: pre-reinfection, 55 to 20 weeks before reinfection detection. Sorted cells were sequenced directly ex vivo without any in vitro expansion. Profiled with immunoSEQ multiplex PCR; TCRdb holds only in-frame clones, not every one. The sample lists over 50,000 clones, roughly 86% seen once, with around 1% in the top ten. Sample: naive CD8+ T cells sorted from blood. These receptors were taken from a man aged 18 to 30 with hepatitis C virus infection.

The chain recombines TRBV11-2 with TRBJ2-1; a weak D match, TRBD1 (5 bases). Germline CDR1 reads SGHAT; CDR2 reads FQNNGV. V lost 6 bases to trimming and J lost 10 bases, with 13 bases between them. The CDR3 spans 12 residues. CDR3 in amino acids: CASSQGALEQFF. CDR3 nucleotide sequence: TGTGCCAGCAGTCAAGGGGCTTTAGAGCAGTTCTTC.

This chain connects TRBV18 to TRBJ2-5; 11 positions agree with TRBD2. The end of the DNA fits TRBJ2-7 better, so the J call may be wrong. The CDR3 runs 14 residues. CDR1 KGHSH and CDR2 LQKENI come from the germline V gene. CDR3 sequence: CASSPTSGGYEQYF. DNA of the CDR3: TGTGCCAGCTCACCAACTAGCGGGGGCTACGAGCAGTACTTC.

This rearrangement joins TRBV10-2 to TRBJ2-7, with D maybe TRBD2 (7 bases). V was trimmed by 5 bases and J by 0 bases, leaving 14 bases between them. The CDR3 loop spans 15 amino acids. From germline, CDR1 is WSHSY and CDR2 SAAADI. The CDR3 reads CASSPEGGFSYEQYV. The CDR3 DNA is TGCGCCAGCAGTCCAGAGGGGGGGTTCTCCTACGAGCAGTACGTC.

This sequence joins TRBV11-3 and TRBJ2-2; the D is unclear. This CDR3 spans 12 amino acids. In germline, CDR1 is SGHNT, CDR2 YENEEA. The V end lost 3 bases, the J end lost 5 bases, and 4 bases lay between the germline ends. Written as DNA, the CDR3 is TGTGCCAGCAGCTTGGAGACCGGGGAGCTGTTTTTT. It translates to CASSLETGELFF.

The J gene is TRBJ2-2, the V gene TRBV28; a weak D match, TRBD2 (6 bases). The CDR3 loop spans 15 amino acids. Trimming took 2 bases from V and 6 from J, leaving 13 bases between them. In germline, CDR1 is MDHEN, CDR2 SYDVKM. Here the CDR3 reads CASSLGREVPGELFF. DNA of the CDR3: TGTGCCAGCAGTTTAGGCAGGGAGGTGCCCGGGGAGCTGTTTTTT.

This chain joins TRBV7-8 and TRBJ1-6; 7 bases match TRBD1. The ends lost 5 bases at V and 8 bases at J; junction bases unmatched: 9. This CDR3 contains 15 residues. From germline, CDR1 is SGHVS and CDR2 FQNEAQ. The CDR3 DNA is TGTGCCAGCAGCAGACTCGACAGGGTGGATTCACCCCTCCACTTT. This gives the protein CASSRLDRVDSPLHF.

CDR3 protein: CASSLGGYEQYF. The CDR3 nucleotides read TGTGCCAGCAGTTTAGGAGGCTACGAGCAGTACTTC. The V and J genes are TRBV28 and TRBJ2-7; tentative D call: TRBD2 (5 bases). This CDR3 region has 12 residues. In germline, CDR1 is MDHEN, CDR2 SYDVKM. Between the trimmed V and J ends, which lost 2 bases and 3 bases, there was a span of 5 bases.

The rearrangement uses TRBV5-4 and TRBJ2-3, with TRBD2 as a possible D gene (6 bases). CDR3 length equals 15 residues. Trimming removed 2 bases at V and 0 bases at J, with 10 bases between. Looked up from germline, CDR1 is SGHNT and CDR2 is YYREEE (reference sequence). CDR3 DNA sequence: TGTGCCAGCAGCTTCATCGGGACTAGCACAGATACGCAGTATTTT. As protein: CASSFIGTSTDTQYF.

This chain links TRBV27 with TRBJ2-1; 7 bases align to TRBD1. Germline V gives CDR1 MNHEY, CDR2 SMNVEV (reference sequence). J lost 4 bases, V lost 7 bases, and 4 bases had no gene match. The CDR3 totals 13 residues. CDR3 sequence reads: CASISQGYNEQFF. The CDR3 DNA reads as TGTGCCAGCATATCACAGGGGTACAATGAGCAGTTCTTC.

The chain employs TRBV29-1 and TRBJ2-7; D is uncertain. V lost 2 bases, J lost 5 bases, and 7 bases lay in between. The CDR3 is 11 amino acids. CDR1 and CDR2 (germline): SQVTM, ANQGSEA. The CDR3 DNA follows: TGCAGCGTTGAATCCGGTAACGAGCAGTACTTC. It yields the protein CSVESGNEQYF.

V usage is TRBV7-8 and J usage is TRBJ1-5; 9 positions agree with TRBD1. The CDR3 totals 19 residues. CDR1 SGHVS and CDR2 FQNEAQ come from the germline V gene. The V and J ends lost 0 bases and 4 bases, in that order; junction bases with no gene match: 13. The CDR3 is CASSLAPGTGSWGNQPQHF. CDR3 nucleotide sequence: TGTGCCAGCAGCTTAGCGCCCGGGACAGGGAGTTGGGGGAATCAGCCCCAGCATTTT.